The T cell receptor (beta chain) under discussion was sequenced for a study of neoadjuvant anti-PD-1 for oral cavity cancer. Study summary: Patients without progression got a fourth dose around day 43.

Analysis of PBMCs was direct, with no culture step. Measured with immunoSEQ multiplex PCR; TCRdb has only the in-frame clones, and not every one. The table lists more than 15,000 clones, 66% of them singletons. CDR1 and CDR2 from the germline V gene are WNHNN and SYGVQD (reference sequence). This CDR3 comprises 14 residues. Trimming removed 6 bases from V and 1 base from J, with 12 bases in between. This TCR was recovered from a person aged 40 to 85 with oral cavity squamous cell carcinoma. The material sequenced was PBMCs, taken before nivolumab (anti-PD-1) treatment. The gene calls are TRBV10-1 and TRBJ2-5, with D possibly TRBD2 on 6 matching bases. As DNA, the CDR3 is TGCGCCAGCAGCCCTCGGAGGGTCCAAGAGACCCAGTACTTC. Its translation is CASSPRRVQETQYF.